The rows below give T cell receptor beta chains drawn from one sample of a study of blood T cell repertoires in COVID-19. TCRdb keeps only in-frame clones here, not all; method: immunoSEQ multiplex PCR. The data show 250,000 to 350,000 clones, with more than 70% seen just once and 5.5% to 8% held by the top ten. Sequencing input: peripheral blood. Receptors were obtained from a woman in her 30s who had recovered from COVID-19. The conserved cysteine and the conserved F or W are not part of the CDR3 here. A row's size may be missing; if present it is once, few, many or a size class.

cdr3_aa: ASSQDDRGLWSGNTIY
v_call: TRBV4-1
clone_size: NA

cdr3_aa: ASSDPLGLKQETQY
v_call: TRBV9
clone_size: NA

cdr3_aa: ASSEPSGGGISYNEQF
v_call: TRBV28
clone_size: NA

cdr3_aa: ASRPGGSAEAF
v_call: TRBV28
clone_size: NA

cdr3_aa: ASSFSSGGTDTQY
v_call: TRBV6-4
clone_size: NA

cdr3_aa: ASGGGGGYSYEQY
v_call: TRBV6-6
clone_size: NA

cdr3_aa: ASSKGQGGGPGEQF
v_call: TRBV19
clone_size: NA

cdr3_aa: ASSIGTSGGVRDTQY
v_call: TRBV19
clone_size: NA

cdr3_aa: ASNAGGQETQY
v_call: TRBV5-1
clone_size: NA

cdr3_aa: ASSISVASGGRPSPRNEQF
v_call: TRBV19
clone_size: NA

cdr3_aa: AWRGQASSPLH
v_call: TRBV30
clone_size: NA

cdr3_aa: ASAPDGLAVTDTQY
v_call: TRBV5-1
clone_size: NA

cdr3_aa: ASSVVRDSRLCGNQPQH
v_call: TRBV9
clone_size: NA

cdr3_aa: AGTGAYEKLF
v_call: TRBV11-3
clone_size: NA

cdr3_aa: ASSRGTSGYSYNEQF
v_call: TRBV14
clone_size: NA

cdr3_aa: ASRPGTGNGYT
v_call: TRBV12-3/TRBV12-4
clone_size: NA

cdr3_aa: ASSDRGWNQPQH
v_call: TRBV25-1
clone_size: NA

cdr3_aa: ASSPNQMGQILAKNIQY
v_call: TRBV18
clone_size: NA

cdr3_aa: ASSRSAQGGGNQPQH
v_call: TRBV6-6
clone_size: NA

cdr3_aa: ASSYLDRGRGAF
v_call: TRBV6-5
clone_size: NA

cdr3_aa: ASRGAANSYEQY
v_call: TRBV2
clone_size: NA

cdr3_aa: ASSPQGVSGEAF
v_call: TRBV28
clone_size: NA

cdr3_aa: ASSVGTANYGYT
v_call: TRBV9
clone_size: once

cdr3_aa: ASSPGQPTNEQY
v_call: TRBV28
clone_size: NA

cdr3_aa: ASSPTSGTETQY
v_call: TRBV5-1
clone_size: NA

cdr3_aa: ASSWAEQGGGELF
v_call: TRBV7-9
clone_size: NA

cdr3_aa: ASSLGLSSTGAYEQY
v_call: TRBV5-1
clone_size: NA